Each of the 27 T cell receptor beta chains below was sequenced from the same sample in a study of T cell clonotyping in hematopoietic cell transplantation. The assay was immunoSEQ multiplex PCR, and TCRdb's table has in-frame clones only and misses some. The table lists fewer than 70,000 clones, about 94% of them singletons. Sample: peripheral blood mononuclear cells. The source of these receptors is a man aged 45 to 65 in good health. Some clones in this sample may be carry-over from other donors' samples.

This clone was found once. The sample carries other DNA sequences with the same CDR3. The V call is TRBV7-2, the J call TRBJ2-3; D gene uncertain. There are 12 residues in the CDR3. Per germline, CDR1 SGHTA and CDR2 FQGNSA. Trimming shortened V by 3 bases and J by 0 bases, and 1 base separated the two germline ends. CDR3 protein: CASSLSTDTQYF. CDR3 coding DNA: TGTGCCAGCAGCTTGAGCACAGATACGCAGTATTTT.

The gene calls are TRBV10-3 and TRBJ2-7; 9 bases are shared with TRBD1. The CDR3 contains 15 residues. The J segment lost 0 bases and the V segment lost 4 bases, leaving 4 bases of the junction unmatched. The germline CDR1 and CDR2 sequences are ENHRY and SYGVKD. The CDR3 DNA reads TGTGCCATCAGTGTTGACAGGGGGTACTCCTACGAGCAGTACTTC. Amino acid sequence: CAISVDRGYSYEQYF.

This clone was seen once. The CDR3 region is CASSQQGAVEKLFF. CDR3 in DNA: TGTGCCAGCAGCCAACAGGGGGCGGTTGAAAAACTGTTTTTT. J is TRBJ1-4 and V is TRBV5-4; 9 bases line up with TRBD1. Germline loops: CDR1 SGHNT, CDR2 YYREEE (reference sequence). V shed 4 bases, J shed 7 bases, and the junction held 5 bases outside the gene matches. The CDR3 length is 14 residues.

CDR3 loop: CASSSTGGADTQYF. The CDR3 nucleotides read TGCGCCAGCAGCTCGACAGGGGGGGCAGATACGCAGTATTTT. The rearrangement uses TRBV5-1 and TRBJ2-3, with 9 bases lining up with TRBD1. CDR1 SGHRS and CDR2 YFSETQ come from the germline V gene. This CDR3 has 14 amino acids. Losses at the gene ends were 3 bases for V and 4 bases for J; bases not matched to a gene: 3.

CDR3 in DNA: TGTGCCAGCAGTGAAGCCGGGGAGACCCAGTACTTC. Its translation is CASSEAGETQYF. The chain carries TRBV6-1 and TRBJ2-5; D unresolved. The germline V and J ends were trimmed by 0 bases and 5 bases, with 4 bases remaining between them. Germline values: CDR1 MNHNS, CDR2 SASEGT. The CDR3 has 12 amino acids.

This clone has just one count. V is TRBV5-6 and J is TRBJ2-5; the match to TRBD2 covers 7 bases. This CDR3 has 16 residues. Germline V gene data show CDR1 as SGHDT and CDR2 as YYEEEE. Trimming at V came to 4 bases and at J to 2 bases, leaving 11 bases not matched to a gene. The CDR3 DNA reads TGTGCCAGCAGCCCCCTCGGCGGGAGTGAACAAGAGACCCAGTACTTC. This sequence encodes CASSPLGGSEQETQYF.

V and J are TRBV5-4 and TRBJ2-7, with 7 bases matching TRBD1. From germline, CDR1 is SGHNT and CDR2 YYREEE (reference sequence). CDR3 size: 13 residues. V was clipped by 4 bases and J by 3 bases; unmatched bases: 4. CDR3 residues: CASSPTGRYEQYF. Here the CDR3 DNA reads TGTGCCAGCAGCCCGACAGGGCGCTACGAGCAGTACTTC.

J is TRBJ2-7 and V is TRBV29-1; 9 nucleotides align to TRBD1. With 7 bases clipped from V and 6 bases from J, the junction kept 16 bases outside the gene matches. Germline V gene data show CDR1 as SQVTM and CDR2 as ANQGSEA. This CDR3 has 15 residues. CDR3 protein: CSALVAGTGTGEQYF. In DNA, the CDR3 is TGCAGCGCCTTAGTAGCCGGGACAGGGACCGGCGAGCAGTACTTC.

CDR3 nucleotides: TGTGCCTTGCAGAGAGGCGGTATGAACACTGAAGCTTTCTTT. Its translation is CALQRGGMNTEAFF. V usage is TRBV30 and J usage is TRBJ1-1, with D uncertain. Germline lookup yields CDR1 GTSNPN and CDR2 SVGIG (reference sequence). V lost 7 bases to trimming and J lost 0 bases, with 15 bases between them. The length of the CDR3 is 14 residues.

This clone has just one count. V usage is TRBV27 and J usage is TRBJ2-2; D may be TRBD2 (5 bases). The CDR3 has 15 residues. The germline gives CDR1 MNHEY, CDR2 SMNVEV (reference sequence). Trimming took 4 bases from V and 5 from J, leaving 14 bases between them. DNA of the CDR3: TGTGCCAGCAGTTGGGCCGCCGGAGGAACCGGGGAGCTGTTTTTT. Translated: CASSWAAGGTGELFF.

The V call is TRBV2, the J call TRBJ2-3; D is uncertain. The germline V gene has CDR1 SNHLY and CDR2 FYNNEI. The CDR3 is 15 residues long. The V and J ends lost 6 bases and 4 bases respectively, with 17 bases between them. The CDR3 sequence: CASRSDVGRPDTQYF. The CDR3 DNA follows: TGTGCCAGCAGATCCGACGTCGGGCGGCCAGATACGCAGTATTTT.

CDR3 sequence: CASSVSGTGNGYTF. The DNA for the CDR3 is TGCGCCAGCAGCGTCAGCGGGACAGGGAATGGCTACACCTTC. J is TRBJ1-2 and V is TRBV5-1, with 9 bases aligning to TRBD1. Germline CDR1 is SGHRS and CDR2 is YFSETQ. The V gene end was trimmed by 4 bases and the J gene end by 6 bases; junction bases not matched to a gene: 7. The CDR3 runs 14 residues.

This sequence joins TRBV6-4 and TRBJ1-5, with TRBD1 identical over 9 bases. The germline V gene encodes CDR1 MRHNA and CDR2 SNTAGT. This CDR3 has 16 amino acids. V lost 7 bases, J lost 3 bases, and 10 bases stayed unmatched. CDR3 in amino acids: CASTGHRGRPNQPQHF. The CDR3 bases are TGTGCCAGCACAGGCCACAGGGGGCGTCCCAATCAGCCCCAGCATTTT.

V gene TRBV25-1 combines with J gene TRBJ1-2, with D possibly TRBD1 on 6 matching bases. This CDR3 has 13 amino acids. V was clipped by 3 bases and J by 6 bases, with 11 bases between them. Germline CDR1 is MGHDK and CDR2 is SYGVNS. The CDR3 reads CASSERGMNGYTF. The CDR3 nucleotides are TGTGCCAGCAGTGAGAGGGGGATGAATGGCTACACCTTC.

The rearrangement uses TRBV28 and TRBJ2-7; the D gene is possibly TRBD2 (6 bases). Germline values: CDR1 MDHEN, CDR2 SYDVKM. This CDR3 comprises 16 residues. V gave up 7 bases and J gave up 0 bases, with 19 bases separating them. The CDR3 bases are TGTGCCAGCAACAAGGTGGCGGGACCAAGCTCCTACGAGCAGTACTTC. This codes for CASNKVAGPSSYEQYF.

The rearrangement links TRBV29-1 to TRBJ2-7; 10 nucleotides align to TRBD2. There are 14 residues in the CDR3. V shed 2 bases and J 7 bases; nucleotides not matched to a gene: 8. Germline CDR1 is SQVTM and CDR2 is ANQGSEA. CDR3 nucleotide sequence: TGCAGCGTTGAAAAGACTAGCGGGCCGAGTGAGCAGTACTTC. This gives the protein CSVEKTSGPSEQYF.

The chain joins TRBV30 to TRBJ2-7; no clear D. V lost 1 base to trimming and J lost 2 bases, with 15 bases between them. The CDR3 runs to 15 residues. From germline, CDR1 is GTSNPN and CDR2 SVGIG (reference sequence). The CDR3 loop is CAWSDPTLPPYEQYF. The CDR3 DNA reads as TGTGCCTGGAGTGACCCTACGCTCCCGCCCTACGAGCAGTACTTC.

This chain links TRBV4-2 with TRBJ1-1, with D perhaps TRBD1 (6 bases). The CDR3 has 19 amino acids. The germline V gene has CDR1 LGHNA and CDR2 YNFKEQ. V lost 0 bases and J lost 1, with 21 bases in between. CDR3 DNA sequence: TGTGCCAGCAGCCAAGATAGAGGCACAGGGCTAACCTCGAACACTGAAGCTTTCTTT. As protein: CASSQDRGTGLTSNTEAFF.

The table lists this clone with a few counts. The V gene is TRBV29-1, the J gene TRBJ2-7; no definite D call. Trimming pared 1 base from V and 3 bases from J, leaving 7 bases between. The germline V gene encodes CDR1 SQVTM and CDR2 ANQGSEA. The CDR3 is 12 residues long. The CDR3 is CSVEGYRYEQYF. The CDR3 DNA reads TGCAGCGTTGAAGGATACCGCTACGAGCAGTACTTC.

V usage is TRBV5-1 and J usage is TRBJ1-6; D ambiguous. The CDR3 is 16 amino acids. Germline V gene sequence: CDR1 SGHRS, CDR2 YFSETQ. V dropped 0 bases and J dropped 7 bases, with 14 bases sitting between them. CDR3 nucleotide sequence: TGCGCCAGCAGCTTGGCCCTCTGGACTTCCAATTCACCCCTCCACTTT. Protein sequence: CASSLALWTSNSPLHF.

The J gene is TRBJ1-2, the V gene TRBV28; a possible D gene is TRBD1 (5 bases). V dropped 5 bases and J dropped 7 bases, with 11 bases sitting between them. The CDR3 runs to 12 residues. The germline gives CDR1 MDHEN, CDR2 SYDVKM. CDR3 nucleotide sequence: TGTGCCAGCAGTACGACAGACGCTGGCTACACCTTC. Amino acids: CASSTTDAGYTF.

J is TRBJ1-5 and V is TRBV5-1; possibly TRBD1 for D (5 bases). This CDR3 is built from 14 residues. V gave up 4 bases and J gave up 0 bases, with 8 bases separating them. Per the germline V gene, CDR1 is SGHRS and CDR2 is YFSETQ. CDR3 residues: CASSVGGSNQPQHF. CDR3 bases: TGCGCCAGCAGCGTGGGGGGTAGCAATCAGCCCCAGCATTTT.

The chain recombines TRBV5-1 with TRBJ2-2; D is perhaps TRBD2 (5 bases). V was trimmed by 5 bases and J by 2 bases, leaving 16 bases between them. Germline V gene sequence: CDR1 SGHRS, CDR2 YFSETQ. This CDR3 contains 16 residues. Written as DNA, the CDR3 is TGCGCCAGCAGAGTGGAGGACGTCCATAACACCGGGGAGCTGTTTTTT. Protein sequence: CASRVEDVHNTGELFF.

The genes are TRBV5-6 and TRBJ1-5; possibly TRBD1 for D (5 bases). V was cut by 2 bases and J by 4 bases, with 7 bases left in between. This CDR3 region has 13 residues. Germline CDR1 SGHDT, CDR2 YYEEEE. The CDR3 loop is CASSFGGNQPQHF. In DNA form, the CDR3 reads TGTGCCAGCAGCTTCGGGGGGAATCAGCCCCAGCATTTT.

The chain employs TRBV5-6 and TRBJ2-7; D gene unclear. The CDR3 is 15 residues long. CDR1 and CDR2 (germline): SGHDT, YYEEEE. Trimming took 4 bases from V and 0 from J, leaving 14 bases between them. The CDR3 region is CASSPFEEASYEQYF. CDR3 DNA: TGTGCCAGCAGCCCGTTCGAAGAAGCCTCCTACGAGCAGTACTTC.

CDR3 nucleotide sequence: TGTGCCAGCAGCAGCGCCTGGGGAGATACGCAGTATTTT. Amino acid sequence: CASSSAWGDTQYF. The chain has TRBV7-6 and TRBJ2-3; no firm D call. V was trimmed by 5 bases and J by 5 bases, leaving 11 bases between them. This CDR3 has 13 amino acids. The germline V gene has CDR1 SGHVS and CDR2 FNYEAQ.

The rearrangement uses TRBV7-3 and TRBJ2-7; D is undetermined. Germline V CDR1 and CDR2: SGHTA, FQGTGA. CDR3 length equals 15 residues. V was pared by 2 bases and J by 2 bases, with 13 bases between. The CDR3 nucleotides read TGTGCCAGCAGCTTATACCCCGGACGGCCCTACGAGCAGTACTTC. Protein product: CASSLYPGRPYEQYF.